Here is one T cell receptor beta chain with its context. Using a J-beta primer mix together with a sample-barcoded 5' primer, a second PCR was run for roughly 7 to 12 cycles. One entry per CDR3 protein, called by TCRdb with MiXCR from the 5' RACE reads. The top ten clones hold around 12% of a sample with about 1.1 million distinct CDR3 sequences, approximately 38% of them seen once. This entry is derived from a study of blood T cells in healthy people across ages. This CDR3 has 15 amino acids. Germline-derived CDR1 and CDR2 are MGHRA and YSYEKL. Trimming took 4 bases from V and 5 from J, leaving 15 bases between them.

This TCR was recovered from a man aged 18 to 29 in good health. The rearrangement links TRBV4-1 to TRBJ2-4; unclear D gene. Sequencing used blood. The CDR3 sequence: CASSLSEMPENIQYF. The DNA for the CDR3 is TGCGCCAGCAGCCTTTCGGAAATGCCAGAAAACATTCAGTACTTC.